Listed below are T cell receptor beta chains from one sample, sequenced in a study of cytomegalovirus exposure and HLA in healthy donors. Profiled with immunoSEQ multiplex PCR; TCRdb holds only in-frame clones, not every one. The sample lists approximately 150,000 clones; approximately 80% were seen once. Input material: PBMCs. All receptors come from a woman aged 35 to 49 in good health and CMV-seronegative. Both conserved end residues are part of each CDR3. A D gene is named only where the DNA matches it firmly.

d_gene	v_gene	j_gene	CDR3aa	CDR3nt
TRBD2	TRBV11-3	TRBJ2-1	CASSLGRREGRYEQFF	TGTGCCAGCAGCTTAGGGAGGCGGGAGGGCCGGTATGAGCAGTTCTTC
TRBD1	TRBV7-9	TRBJ2-7	CASSDRGYEQYF	TGTGCCAGCAGCGACAGGGGCTACGAGCAGTACTTC
TRBD1	TRBV18	TRBJ1-6	CASSPRDSPSPLHF	TGTGCCAGCTCACCGAGGGACAGTCCTTCACCCCTCCACTTT
TRBD2	TRBV5-6	TRBJ2-7	CASSRTSGGYSYEQYF	TGTGCCAGCAGTCGGACTAGCGGGGGGTACTCCTACGAGCAGTACTTC
TRBD1	TRBV2	TRBJ1-6	CASSPTGAETHF	TGTGCCAGCAGTCCAACAGGGGCCGAAACCCACTTT
.	TRBV9	TRBJ2-7	CASSYDSRTYEQYF	TGTGCCAGCAGTTATGACAGTCGAACCTACGAGCAGTACTTC
.	TRBV9	TRBJ2-3	CASSVTSFLTDTQYF	TGTGCCAGCAGCGTAACAAGTTTTTTGACAGATACGCAGTATTTT
TRBD2	TRBV2	TRBJ2-1	CASSGGLAGGVEQFF	TGTGCCAGCAGTGGGGGACTAGCGGGAGGCGTTGAGCAGTTCTTC
.	TRBV7-8	TRBJ2-2	CASSLGGVGNYRIRELFF	TGTGCCAGCAGCTTAGGGGGGGTGGGGAACTATCGTATTCGGGAGCTGTTTTTT
TRBD1	TRBV15	TRBJ1-2	CATSRGGTGGRNGYTF	TGTGCCACCAGCAGAGGCGGTACAGGGGGCAGAAATGGCTACACCTTC
.	TRBV6-4	TRBJ2-2	CASSVDRYTGELFF	TGTGCCAGCAGTGTTGACAGGTACACCGGGGAGCTGTTTTTT
.	TRBV6-5	TRBJ1-1	CASSIQGNTEAFF	TGTGCCAGCAGTATACAGGGAAACACTGAAGCTTTCTTT
.	TRBV5-1	TRBJ2-7	CASSFGQSSGRYEQYF	TGCGCCAGCAGCTTCGGACAGTCCAGTGGAAGATACGAGCAGTACTTC
TRBD1	TRBV4-1	TRBJ1-3	CASSDDRGRLVSGNTIYF	TGCGCCAGCAGCGACGACAGGGGGCGTCTTGTGTCTGGAAACACCATATATTTT